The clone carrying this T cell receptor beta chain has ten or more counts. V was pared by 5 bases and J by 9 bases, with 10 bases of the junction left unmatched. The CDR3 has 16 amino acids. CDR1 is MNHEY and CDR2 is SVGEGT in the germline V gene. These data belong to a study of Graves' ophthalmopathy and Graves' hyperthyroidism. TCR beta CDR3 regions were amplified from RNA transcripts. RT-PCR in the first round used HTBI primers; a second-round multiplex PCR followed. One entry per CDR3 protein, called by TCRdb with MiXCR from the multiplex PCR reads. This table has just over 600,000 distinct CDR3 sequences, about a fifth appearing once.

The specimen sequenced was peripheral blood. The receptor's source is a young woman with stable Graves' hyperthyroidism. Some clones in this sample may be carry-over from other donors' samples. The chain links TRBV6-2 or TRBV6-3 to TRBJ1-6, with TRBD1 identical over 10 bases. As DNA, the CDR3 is TGTGCCAGCAGTCCCTCACCTCGGACAGGGGGTTCACCCCTCCACTTT. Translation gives CASSPSPRTGGSPLHF.